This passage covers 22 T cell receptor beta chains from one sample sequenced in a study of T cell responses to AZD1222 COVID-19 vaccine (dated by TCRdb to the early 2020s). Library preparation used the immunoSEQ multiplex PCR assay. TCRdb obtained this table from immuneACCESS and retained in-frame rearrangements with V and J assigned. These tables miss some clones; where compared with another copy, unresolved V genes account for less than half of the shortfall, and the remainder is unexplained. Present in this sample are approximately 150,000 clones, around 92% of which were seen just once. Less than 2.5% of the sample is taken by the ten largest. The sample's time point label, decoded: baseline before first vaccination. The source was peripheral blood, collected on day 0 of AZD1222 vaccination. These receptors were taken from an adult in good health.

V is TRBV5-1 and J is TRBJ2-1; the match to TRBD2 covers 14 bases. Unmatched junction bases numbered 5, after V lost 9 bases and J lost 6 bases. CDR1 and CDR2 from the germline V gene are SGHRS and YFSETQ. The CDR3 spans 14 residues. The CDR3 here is CATSGLAGVNEQFF. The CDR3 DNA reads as TGCGCCACTTCGGGACTAGCGGGGGTCAATGAGCAGTTCTTC.

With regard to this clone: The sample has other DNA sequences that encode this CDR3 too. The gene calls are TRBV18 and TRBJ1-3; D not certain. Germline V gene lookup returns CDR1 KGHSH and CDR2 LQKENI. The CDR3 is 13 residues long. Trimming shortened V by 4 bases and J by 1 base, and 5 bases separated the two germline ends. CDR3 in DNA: TGTGCCAGCTCACAGAGTTCTGGAAACACCATATATTTT. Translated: CASSQSSGNTIYF.

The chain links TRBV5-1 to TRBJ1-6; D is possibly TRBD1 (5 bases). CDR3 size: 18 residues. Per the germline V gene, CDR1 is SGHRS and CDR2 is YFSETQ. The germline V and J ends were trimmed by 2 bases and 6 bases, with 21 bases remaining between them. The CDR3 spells CASSLVGPVGGGNSPLHF. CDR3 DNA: TGCGCCAGCAGCTTAGTCGGGCCCGTGGGGGGTGGTAATTCACCCCTCCACTTT.

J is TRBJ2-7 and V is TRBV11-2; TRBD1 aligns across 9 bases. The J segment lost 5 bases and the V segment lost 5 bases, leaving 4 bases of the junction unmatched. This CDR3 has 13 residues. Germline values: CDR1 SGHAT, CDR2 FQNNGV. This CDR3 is CASSTGTGNEQYF. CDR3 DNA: TGTGCCAGCAGCACCGGGACAGGGAACGAGCAGTACTTC.

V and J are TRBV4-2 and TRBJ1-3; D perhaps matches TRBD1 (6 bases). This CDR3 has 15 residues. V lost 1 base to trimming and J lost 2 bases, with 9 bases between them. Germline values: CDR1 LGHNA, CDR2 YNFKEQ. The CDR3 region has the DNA TGTGCCAGCAGCCAAGCACAGGGAACTGGAAACACCATATATTTT. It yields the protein CASSQAQGTGNTIYF.

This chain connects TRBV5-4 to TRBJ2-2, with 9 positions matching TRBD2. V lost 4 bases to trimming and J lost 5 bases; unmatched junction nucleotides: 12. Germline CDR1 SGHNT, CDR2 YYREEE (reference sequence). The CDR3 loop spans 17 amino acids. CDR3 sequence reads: CASSPTGSGSRTGELFF. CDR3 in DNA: TGTGCCAGCAGCCCCACTGGTAGCGGGAGCCGTACCGGGGAGCTGTTTTTT.

The CDR3 sequence is CASGTGTHEQFF. CDR3 DNA sequence: TGTGCCAGCGGGACAGGTACCCATGAGCAGTTCTTC. The J gene is TRBJ2-1, the V gene TRBV7-7; TRBD1 aligns across 8 bases. The V segment lost 8 bases and the J segment 8 bases; nucleotides outside the gene matches: 5. Germline V gene sequence: CDR1 SSHAT, CDR2 FNYEAQ (reference sequence). The CDR3 is made up of 12 amino acids. Variable domain in full (rest from reference TRBV7-7 and TRBJ2-1): GAGVSQSPRYKVTKRGQDVTLRCDPISSHATLYWYQQALGQGPEFLTYFNYEAQPDKSGLPSDRFSAERPEGSISTLTIQRTEQRDSAMYRCASGTGTHEQFFGPGTRLTVL.

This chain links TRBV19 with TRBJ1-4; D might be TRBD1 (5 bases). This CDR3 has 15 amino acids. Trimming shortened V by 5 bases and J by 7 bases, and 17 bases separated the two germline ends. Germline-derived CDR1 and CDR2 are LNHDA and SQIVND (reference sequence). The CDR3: CASSPGLGGFEKLFF. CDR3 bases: TGTGCCAGTAGTCCCGGACTTGGGGGTTTTGAAAAACTGTTTTTT.

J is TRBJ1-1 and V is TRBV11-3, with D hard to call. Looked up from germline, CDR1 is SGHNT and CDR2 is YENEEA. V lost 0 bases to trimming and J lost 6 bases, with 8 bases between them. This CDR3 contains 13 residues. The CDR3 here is CASSLEERAEAFF. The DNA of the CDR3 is TGTGCCAGCAGCTTAGAAGAGCGGGCTGAAGCTTTCTTT.

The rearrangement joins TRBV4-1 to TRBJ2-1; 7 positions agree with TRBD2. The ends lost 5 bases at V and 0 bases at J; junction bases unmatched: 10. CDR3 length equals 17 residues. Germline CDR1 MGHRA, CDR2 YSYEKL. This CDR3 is CASSFRTSPLSYNEQFF. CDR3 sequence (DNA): TGCGCCAGCAGCTTCAGGACTAGTCCCCTCTCCTACAATGAGCAGTTCTTC.

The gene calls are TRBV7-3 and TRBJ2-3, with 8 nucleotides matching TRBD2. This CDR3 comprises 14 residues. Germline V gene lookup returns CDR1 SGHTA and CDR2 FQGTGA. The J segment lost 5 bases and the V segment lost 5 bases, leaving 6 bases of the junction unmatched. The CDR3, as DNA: TGTGCCAGCAGCCCCCCGGGGGGGAGAGATACGCAGTATTTT. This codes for CASSPPGGRDTQYF.

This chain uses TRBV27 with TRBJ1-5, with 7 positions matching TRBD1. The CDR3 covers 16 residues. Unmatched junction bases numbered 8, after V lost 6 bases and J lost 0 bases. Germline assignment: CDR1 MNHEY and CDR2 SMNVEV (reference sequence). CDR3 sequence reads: CASSRTGALSNQPQHF. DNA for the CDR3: TGTGCCAGCAGCCGAACAGGGGCCCTTAGCAATCAGCCCCAGCATTTT.

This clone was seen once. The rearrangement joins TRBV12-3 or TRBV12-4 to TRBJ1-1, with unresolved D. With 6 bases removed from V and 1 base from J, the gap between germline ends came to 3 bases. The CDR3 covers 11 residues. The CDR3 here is CASRQNTEAFF. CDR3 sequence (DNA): TGTGCCAGCAGACAGAACACTGAAGCTTTCTTT.

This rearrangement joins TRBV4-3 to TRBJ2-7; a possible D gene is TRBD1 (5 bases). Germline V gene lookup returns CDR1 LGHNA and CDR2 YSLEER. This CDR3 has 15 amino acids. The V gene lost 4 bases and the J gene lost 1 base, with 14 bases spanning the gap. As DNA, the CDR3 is TGCGCCAGCAGCCCAGGGAAACAGGCGTCCTACGAGCAGTACTTC. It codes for CASSPGKQASYEQYF.

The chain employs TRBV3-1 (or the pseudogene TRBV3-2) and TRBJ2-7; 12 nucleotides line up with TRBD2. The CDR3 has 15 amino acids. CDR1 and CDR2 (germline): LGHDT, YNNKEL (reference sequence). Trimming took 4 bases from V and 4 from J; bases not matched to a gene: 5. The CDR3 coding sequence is TGTGCCAGCAGCCCGAGGACTAGCGGGATATACGAGCAGTACTTC. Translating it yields CASSPRTSGIYEQYF.

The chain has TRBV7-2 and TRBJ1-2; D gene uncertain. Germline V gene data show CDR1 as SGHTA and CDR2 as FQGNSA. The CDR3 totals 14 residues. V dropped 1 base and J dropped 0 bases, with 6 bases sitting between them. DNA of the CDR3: TGTGCCAGCAGCTTAGGGGCAGCTAACTATGGCTACACCTTC. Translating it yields CASSLGAANYGYTF.

CDR3 in amino acids: CASSIPGARLDGYTF. CDR3 DNA sequence: TGTGCCAGTAGTATTCCAGGGGCGAGGTTAGATGGCTACACCTTC. This chain joins TRBV19 and TRBJ1-2; D is possibly TRBD1 (6 bases). Germline CDR1 is LNHDA and CDR2 is SQIVND (reference sequence). Trimming shortened V by 3 bases and J by 6 bases, and 17 bases separated the two germline ends. The CDR3 spans 15 residues.

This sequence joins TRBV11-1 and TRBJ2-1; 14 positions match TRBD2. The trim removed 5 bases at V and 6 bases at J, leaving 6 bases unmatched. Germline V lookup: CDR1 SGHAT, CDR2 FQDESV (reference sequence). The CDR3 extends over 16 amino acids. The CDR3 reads CASSLGLAGGLNEQFF. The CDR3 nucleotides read TGTGCCAGCAGCCTCGGACTAGCGGGGGGACTCAATGAGCAGTTCTTC.

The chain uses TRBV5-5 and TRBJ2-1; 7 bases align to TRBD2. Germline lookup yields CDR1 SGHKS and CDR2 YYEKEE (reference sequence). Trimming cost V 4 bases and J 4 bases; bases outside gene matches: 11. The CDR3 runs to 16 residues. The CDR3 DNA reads TGTGCCAGCAGCCTAGCGATAACTAGCGAGTACAATGAGCAGTTCTTC. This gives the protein CASSLAITSEYNEQFF. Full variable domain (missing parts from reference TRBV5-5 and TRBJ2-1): DAGVTQSPTHLIKTRGQQVTLRCSPISGHKSVSWYQQVLGQGPQFIFQYYEKEERGRGNFPDRFSARQFPNYSSELNVNALLLGDSALYLCASSLAITSEYNEQFFGPGTRLTVL.

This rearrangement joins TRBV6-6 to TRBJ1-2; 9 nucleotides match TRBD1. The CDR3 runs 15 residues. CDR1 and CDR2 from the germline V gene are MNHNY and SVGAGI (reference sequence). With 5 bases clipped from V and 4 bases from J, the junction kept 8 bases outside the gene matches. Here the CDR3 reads CASSPRTGAFYGYTF. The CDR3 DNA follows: TGTGCCAGCAGTCCGCGGACAGGGGCTTTCTATGGCTACACCTTC.

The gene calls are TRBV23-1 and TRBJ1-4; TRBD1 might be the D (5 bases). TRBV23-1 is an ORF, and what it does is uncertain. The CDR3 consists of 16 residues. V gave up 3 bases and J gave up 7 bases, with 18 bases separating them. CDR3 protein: CASSQSSGGNGEKLFF. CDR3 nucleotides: TGCGCCAGCAGTCAGAGTTCTGGGGGAAATGGTGAAAAACTGTTTTTT.

CDR3: CASSQEGGRAIGEQYF. The CDR3 nucleotides read TGCGCCAGCAGCCAAGAGGGGGGGCGCGCGATAGGCGAGCAGTACTTC. This chain uses TRBV4-3 with TRBJ2-7; TRBD2 is a possible D gene (7 bases). The germline CDR1 and CDR2 sequences are LGHNA and YSLEER. The CDR3 consists of 16 residues. V lost 0 bases, J lost 6 bases, and 18 bases lay in between.